A single sample gave rise to the 7 T cell receptor beta chains below, sequenced in a study of Graves' ophthalmopathy and Graves' hyperthyroidism. CDR3 regions of TCR beta were amplified from RNA transcripts. Amplification began with first-round RT-PCR using HTBI primers, then second-round multiplex PCR was performed. TCRdb recomputed calls from the multiplex PCR reads with MiXCR, one row per CDR3 protein. The table lists roughly 400,000 distinct CDR3 sequences, approximately 16% of them singletons. Sequencing used peripheral blood. These TCRs come from a woman between 18 and 30 years old with Graves' ophthalmopathy.

The chain has TRBV30 and TRBJ2-7; D might be TRBD2 (5 bases). CDR3 length equals 12 residues. CDR1 GTSNPN and CDR2 SVGIG come from the germline V gene (reference sequence). Trimming took 7 bases from V and 3 from J, leaving 13 bases between them. The CDR3 here is CASWTSNYEQYF. CDR3 nucleotides: TGTGCCTCTTGGACTTCCAACTACGAGCAGTACTTC.

This clonotype occurred a few times. V is TRBV19 and J is TRBJ1-5; 10 nucleotides agree with TRBD1. Germline CDR1 and CDR2: LNHDA and SQIVND (reference sequence). The CDR3 contains 15 residues. Losses at the gene ends were 3 bases for V and 5 bases for J; bases not matched to a gene: 4. The DNA of the CDR3 is TGTGCCAGTAGTATGACAGGGGGCGCGCATCAGCCCCAGCATTTT. It encodes CASSMTGGAHQPQHF.

This clonotype has ten or more counts. The chain links TRBV25-1 to TRBJ2-2; D is uncertain. V lost 4 bases, J lost 0 bases, and 9 bases lay in between. The CDR3 loop spans 15 amino acids. The germline CDR1 and CDR2 sequences are MGHDK and SYGVNS. The CDR3 sequence: CASSALQSNTGELFF. For the CDR3, the DNA is TGTGCCAGCAGTGCACTACAGTCGAACACCGGGGAGCTGTTTTTT.

This clonotype was observed at least ten times. The chain uses TRBV11-2 and TRBJ2-7; possibly TRBD1 for D (5 bases). Germline assignment: CDR1 SGHAT and CDR2 FQNNGV. V lost 9 bases and J lost 1, with 13 bases in between. The CDR3 runs 13 residues. The CDR3 protein is CASSGSLSYEQYF. For the CDR3, the DNA is TGTGCCAGTTCAGGGTCCCTATCCTACGAGCAGTACTTC. The full variable domain, with the rest looked up from reference TRBV11-2 and TRBJ2-7, is EAGVAQSPRYKIIEKRQSVAFWCNPISGHATLYWYQQILGQGPKLLIQFQNNGVVDDSQLPKDRFSAERLKGVDSTLKIQPAKLEDSAVYLCASSGSLSYEQYFGPGTRLTVT.

This clonotype has ten or more counts. The rearrangement uses TRBV14 and TRBJ1-3; TRBD1 is a possible D gene (5 bases). The CDR3 is made up of 12 amino acids. V lost 4 bases, J lost 11 bases, and 12 bases lay in between. Germline CDR1 and CDR2: SGHDN and FVKESK. The CDR3 coding sequence is TGTGCCAGCAGCCCTACGGGGGAAGCCATATATTTT. Translation: CASSPTGEAIYF.

This clonotype was seen ten or more times. The chain recombines TRBV28 with TRBJ1-6, with unresolved D. Trimming pared 3 bases from V and 6 bases from J, leaving 12 bases between. CDR1 MDHEN and CDR2 SYDVKM come from the germline V gene. CDR3 length: 15 residues. The CDR3 loop is CASSLGNRVNSPLHF. CDR3 DNA: TGTGCCAGCAGTTTGGGGAACAGAGTTAATTCACCCCTCCACTTT.

In its sample, this clonotype was seen a few times. The rearrangement links TRBV12-3 or TRBV12-4 to TRBJ2-7; 8 bases match TRBD2. The junction had 8 bases not matched to a gene; V was cut back by 3 bases and J by 1 base. The CDR3 length is 16 residues. The CDR3 sequence: CASSFGQRESSYEQYF. In nucleotides, the CDR3 is TGTGCCAGCAGTTTCGGCCAGCGGGAGTCGTCCTACGAGCAGTACTTC.